This entry concerns a single T cell receptor beta chain. The data are from a study of blood T cell repertoires in COVID-19. Study-level background: COVID-19 samples from acute and convalescent phases originated in the United States, Italy and Spain.

Clones were sequenced by immunoSEQ multiplex PCR, and TCRdb holds only the in-frame ones, with some missing. The repertoire includes 50,000 to 80,000 clones, 88% of them detected once, and 43% sits in the top ten. The CDR3 has 14 residues. The germline CDR1 and CDR2 sequences are MNHEY and SVGAGI. V lost 6 bases, J lost 8 bases, and 6 bases stayed unmatched. Recruited during active infection, patients (from Seattle) were subsequently followed longitudinally. The rearrangement joins TRBV6-5 to TRBJ1-6; 8 bases match TRBD1. The clonotype comes from a woman aged 60-75 years with COVID-19, enrolled during active disease. Input material: peripheral blood. The DNA of the CDR3 is TGTGCCAGCAGCCGGACAGGGACGGATTCACCCCTCCACTTT. It yields the protein CASSRTGTDSPLHF.